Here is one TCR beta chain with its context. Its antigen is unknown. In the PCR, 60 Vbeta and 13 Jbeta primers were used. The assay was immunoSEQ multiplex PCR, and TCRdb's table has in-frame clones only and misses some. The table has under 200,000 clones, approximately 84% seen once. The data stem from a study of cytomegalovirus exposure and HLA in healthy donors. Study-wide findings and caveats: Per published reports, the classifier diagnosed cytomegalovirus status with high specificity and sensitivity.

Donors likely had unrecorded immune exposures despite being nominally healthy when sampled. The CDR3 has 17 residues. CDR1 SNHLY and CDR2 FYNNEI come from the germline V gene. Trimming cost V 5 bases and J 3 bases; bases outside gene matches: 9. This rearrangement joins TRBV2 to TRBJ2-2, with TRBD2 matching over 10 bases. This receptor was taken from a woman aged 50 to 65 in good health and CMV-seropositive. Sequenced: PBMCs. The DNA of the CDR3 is TGTGCCAGCAGTCAGATTCTGACTAGCGGGTACACCGGGGAGCTGTTTTTT. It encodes CASSQILTSGYTGELFF.